The 19 T cell receptor beta chains presented below share a single source sample, sequenced in a study of breast tumors, draining lymph nodes, adjacent tissues. TCRdb analysed the multiplex PCR reads with MiXCR anew, one entry per CDR3 protein. The sample carries 200,000 to 300,000 distinct CDR3 sequences, 30% recorded once. Samples came from axillary lymph nodes draining the breast cancer. Material for sequencing was axillary lymph node tissue. These receptors all stem from a female donor with breast cancer. Some clones in this sample may be carry-over from other donors' samples.

At least ten counts were recorded for this clonotype. V is TRBV6-6 and J is TRBJ2-2; TRBD2 aligns across 12 bases. CDR1 and CDR2 (germline): MNHNY, SVGAGI (reference sequence). The CDR3 is made up of 17 amino acids. Losses at the gene ends were 4 bases for V and 2 bases for J; bases not matched to a gene: 5. CDR3 DNA sequence: TGTGCCAGCAGTTTCGCCGGACTAGCGGGAAACACCGGGGAGCTGTTTTTT. Its translation is CASSFAGLAGNTGELFF.

This clonotype was seen many times. The chain joins TRBV20-1 to TRBJ2-7; D not resolved. The V gene's germline CDR1 is DFQATT and CDR2 SNEGSKA (reference sequence). V was pared by 0 bases and J by 4 bases, with 19 bases between. The CDR3 consists of 16 residues. The CDR3 reads CSARDWVGTSPYEQYF. The CDR3 DNA reads as TGCAGTGCTAGAGATTGGGTCGGAACGTCCCCGTACGAGCAGTACTTC.

This rearrangement joins TRBV5-6 to TRBJ2-3; TRBD2 aligns across 11 bases. Germline V gene lookup returns CDR1 SGHDT and CDR2 YYEEEE. The CDR3 has 18 residues. With 3 bases clipped from V and 2 bases from J, the junction kept 11 bases outside the gene matches. This CDR3 reads CASSSGTSGNFYTDTQYF. The CDR3 DNA reads TGTGCCAGCAGCTCCGGGACTAGCGGAAACTTTTACACAGATACGCAGTATTTT.

In this sample, this clonotype turned up a few times. The chain has TRBV11-2 and TRBJ2-1; the match to TRBD2 covers 10 bases. Germline V lookup: CDR1 SGHAT, CDR2 FQNNGV. CDR3 length: 15 residues. V shed 5 bases, J shed 5 bases, and the junction held 6 bases outside the gene matches. The CDR3 is CASSVGTSAHNEQFF. The CDR3 bases are TGTGCCAGCAGCGTTGGGACTAGCGCACACAATGAGCAGTTCTTC.

About this clonotype: Since a much larger clone is just one base distant, this may be a read error. J is TRBJ2-1 and V is TRBV20-1; 8 bases are shared with TRBD2. The CDR3 has 14 amino acids. The junction had 10 bases not matched to a gene; V was cut back by 3 bases and J by 9 bases. CDR1 and CDR2 (germline): DFQATT, SNEGSKA (reference sequence). The CDR3 sequence is CSASLAGRAAEQFF. CDR3 coding DNA: TGCAGTGCTAGTCTTGCCGGGAGGGCAGCTGAGCAGTTCTTC.

This clonotype has ten or more counts. The V call is TRBV29-1, the J call TRBJ2-1; 7 bases agree with TRBD2. The CDR3 runs 16 residues. Looked up from germline, CDR1 is SQVTM and CDR2 is ANQGSEA. V was pared by 6 bases and J by 4 bases, with 15 bases of the junction left unmatched. The CDR3 loop reads CSVRGSGPNPYNEQFF. The CDR3 nucleotides are TGCAGCGTCCGTGGTAGCGGGCCTAATCCATACAATGAGCAGTTCTTC.

In its sample, this clonotype was seen many times. V is TRBV4-2 and J is TRBJ2-6; possible D gene TRBD2, 6 bases. Trimming stripped 1 base from V and 1 base from J, with 17 bases between. The CDR3 extends over 19 amino acids. The germline CDR1 and CDR2 sequences are LGHNA and YNFKEQ. The CDR3 sequence: CASSQAEGSGGSGANVLTF. CDR3 DNA sequence: TGTGCCAGCAGCCAAGCCGAAGGGTCAGGAGGGTCTGGGGCCAACGTCCTGACTTTC.

The rearrangement links TRBV7-6 to TRBJ2-1; tentatively, D is TRBD2 (5 bases). Germline lookup yields CDR1 SGHVS and CDR2 FNYEAQ. The CDR3 is 16 amino acids. Trimming stripped 11 bases from V and 2 bases from J, with 22 bases between. In DNA, the CDR3 is TGTGCCGGCGGCTTAGGCTGGGAGAGGACCTACAATGAGCAGTTCTTC. As protein: CAGGLGWERTYNEQFF.

In DNA, the CDR3 is TGCAGTGCTAGGGCCGCTGGGACAGCCCAAAAAAACATTCAGTACTTC. Translation gives CSARAAGTAQKNIQYF. The chain uses TRBV20-1 and TRBJ2-4, with 7 positions matching TRBD1. This CDR3 has 16 residues. V lost 3 bases, J lost 4 bases, and 12 bases stayed unmatched. Germline V gene sequence: CDR1 DFQATT, CDR2 SNEGSKA (reference sequence).

V usage is TRBV15 and J usage is TRBJ1-3; D is undetermined. This CDR3 has 15 residues. Germline CDR1 is LNHNV and CDR2 is YYDKDF (reference sequence). V lost 0 bases and J lost 16, with 22 bases in between. The CDR3 nucleotides are TGTGCCACCAGCAGAGATCCTAGGTCGGGGAGGGAGAGGTATTTT. Its protein is CATSRDPRSGRERYF.

For this clonotype: A read error may explain this, as a much larger clone is one base away. The chain is built from TRBV9 and TRBJ2-7; 8 positions agree with TRBD2. The CDR3 contains 16 residues. CDR1 is SGDLS, CDR2 YYNGEE, per germline. Here the CDR3 reads CAGSSGLAGTVDEQYF. For the CDR3, the DNA is TGTGCCGGCAGCTCCGGGTTAGCGGGAACCGTCGACGAGCAGTACTTC.

V usage is TRBV2 and J usage is TRBJ1-3, with 9 bases lining up with TRBD1. V gave up 7 bases and J gave up 4 bases; unmatched junction bases: 2. The length of the CDR3 is 13 residues. The germline gives CDR1 SNHLY, CDR2 FYNNEI. As DNA, the CDR3 is TGTGCCAGCAAACAGGGGGCGGGAAACACCATATATTTT. Its translation: CASKQGAGNTIYF.

Concerning this clonotype: A junction end diverges from the germline sequence, so it may reflect a read error. The J gene is TRBJ1-2, the V gene TRBV4-1, with 12 positions matching TRBD1. The length of the CDR3 is 15 residues. The germline gives CDR1 MGHRA, CDR2 YSYEKL. This chain's CDR3 is CTSSPGQGANYGYTF. As DNA, the CDR3 is TGCACCAGCAGCCCGGGACAGGGGGCGAACTATGGCTACACCTTC.

This clonotype came up a few times. A read error may explain this, as a much larger clone is one base away. V is TRBV20-1 and J is TRBJ2-1; D may match TRBD1 or TRBD2 (5 bases each). The germline V gene has CDR1 DFQATT and CDR2 SNEGSKA (reference sequence). This CDR3 is built from 13 residues. V was shortened by 6 bases and J by 12 bases, with 21 bases between the two germline ends. In nucleotides, the CDR3 is TGCAGTGCGGACCGGGGCGGGCAGGATGCGCAGTTCTTC. Protein product: CSADRGGQDAQFF.

This clonotype was counted many times. The chain uses TRBV10-2 and TRBJ2-7, with D hard to call. The V end lost 5 bases, the J end lost 2 bases, and 13 bases lay between the germline ends. This CDR3 comprises 14 residues. Germline V gives CDR1 WSHSY, CDR2 SAAADI. The CDR3 is CASSPPRYPYEQYF. In DNA, the CDR3 is TGCGCCAGCAGTCCCCCCAGGTATCCCTACGAGCAGTACTTC.

This clonotype occurred many times. This chain joins TRBV20-1 and TRBJ2-6, with D perhaps TRBD1 (6 bases). This CDR3 region has 16 residues. Looked up from germline, CDR1 is DFQATT and CDR2 is SNEGSKA (reference sequence). The V gene lost 5 bases and the J gene lost 0 bases, with 14 bases spanning the gap. The CDR3 bases are TGCAGTGCTGTGGAAGGGGGTTCCTCTGGGGCCAACGTCCTGACTTTC. It specifies CSAVEGGSSGANVLTF.

In regard to this clonotype: One end of the junction does not line up with germline, which may come from a read error. This rearrangement joins TRBV19 to TRBJ2-1, with 7 bases that match TRBD2. The CDR3 has 19 residues. The germline V gene encodes CDR1 LNHDA and CDR2 SQIVND (reference sequence). DNA of the CDR3: TGTGCCAGTAGTATAAAGAGGGCTAGCGGTACCTTAACTAACAATGCGCAGTTCTTC. Its protein is CASSIKRASGTLTNNAQFF.

There are a few counts of this clonotype. This clone may be a read error of a much larger clone one base away. The genes are TRBV9 and TRBJ1-3; D possibly corresponds to TRBD1 (5 bases). Germline V lookup: CDR1 SGDLS, CDR2 YYNGEE. The CDR3 runs 17 residues. DNA for the CDR3: TGTGCCAGCAGCGTAGGAGGAACAGGAAACTCTGGAACCACCATATATTTT. As protein: CASSVGGTGNSGTTIYF.

This sequence joins TRBV7-3 and TRBJ2-1; 10 bases are shared with TRBD2. Germline-derived CDR1 and CDR2 are SGHTA and FQGTGA. Trimming at V came to 4 bases and at J to 0 bases, leaving 3 bases not matched to a gene. The CDR3 totals 16 residues. CDR3 nucleotide sequence: TGTGCCAGCAGCTCGGGACTAGCGAACTCCTACAATGAGCAGTTCTTC. Residues: CASSSGLANSYNEQFF.